The next 23 T cell receptor beta chains were all read from a single sample in a study of CD8+ T cells in alopecia areata. Treatment defined: oral pan-JAK inhibitor, 5-10 mg twice daily. Extracted from the samples, RNA was reverse transcribed into cDNA to serve as the sequencing template. The method was immunoSEQ multiplex PCR; TCRdb's version includes in-frame clones alone and lacks a portion of them. This table has 200,000 to 250,000 clones, about 50% appearing once. Material: CD4+ T cells sorted from blood, obtained at week 4, from a patient treated with tofacitinib. The receptors here all came from a human donor with alopecia areata.

This chain joins TRBV27 and TRBJ1-2, with no clear D. The CDR3 sequence is 15 residues long. V lost 5 bases and J 4 bases, leaving 17 bases between the germline ends. The germline CDR1 and CDR2 sequences are MNHEY and SMNVEV (reference sequence). The CDR3 nucleotides are TGTGCCAGCAGTGCCTCCCGGGCCTTTCGCTATGGCTACACCTTC. Translated, it gives CASSASRAFRYGYTF.

V usage is TRBV25-1 and J usage is TRBJ2-3; D gene unclear. The CDR3 runs 16 residues. Germline CDR1 is MGHDK and CDR2 is SYGVNS. The V end lost 3 bases, the J end lost 0 bases, and 13 bases lay between the germline ends. This CDR3 reads CASSESSALSTDTQYF. The CDR3, as DNA: TGTGCCAGCAGTGAGTCTTCAGCCCTTAGCACAGATACGCAGTATTTT. Full variable domain (rest looked up from reference TRBV25-1 and TRBJ2-3): EADIYQTPRYLVIGTGKKITLECSQTMGHDKMYWYQQDPGMELHLIHYSYGVNSTEKGDLSSESTVSRIRTEHFPLTLESARPSHTSQYLCASSESSALSTDTQYFGPGTRLTVL.

The rearrangement joins TRBV7-9 to TRBJ1-2; D unresolved. The germline gives CDR1 SEHNR, CDR2 FQNEAQ (reference sequence). V was pared by 1 base and J by 5 bases, with 5 bases between. The CDR3 is 12 residues long. In DNA, the CDR3 is TGTGCCAGCAGCTTAGACCTTTATGGCTACACCTTC. It yields the protein CASSLDLYGYTF.

As to this clone: The germline gene is not matched at one end of the junction; a read error may be the cause. The rearrangement links TRBV5-6 to TRBJ2-6; D unclear. Germline loops: CDR1 SGHDT, CDR2 YYEEEE. The length of the CDR3 is 13 residues. CDR3 residues: CASINSEANVLTF. CDR3 sequence (DNA): TGTGCCAGCATCAATTCTGAGGCCAACGTCCTGACTTTC.

This clone was seen a single time. This rearrangement joins TRBV4-2 to TRBJ1-1; D gene uncertain. There are 13 residues in the CDR3. The V and J ends lost 3 bases and 1 base respectively, with 6 bases between them. The germline gives CDR1 LGHNA, CDR2 YNFKEQ. The CDR3 nucleotides read TGTGCCAGCAGCCAGTCAGGGAACACTGAAGCTTTCTTT. Protein: CASSQSGNTEAFF.

A few counts support this clone. The same CDR3 arises from other DNA sequences in this sample as well. CDR3: CASSEGQDYEQYF. The CDR3 region has the DNA TGTGCCAGCAGTGAGGGACAGGATTACGAGCAGTACTTC. The J gene is TRBJ2-7, the V gene TRBV2; the match to TRBD1 covers 8 bases. V lost 3 bases, J lost 4 bases, and 2 bases stayed unmatched. Germline V gene sequence: CDR1 SNHLY, CDR2 FYNNEI. The CDR3 consists of 13 residues.

The chain combines TRBV7-8 with TRBJ1-2; 9 bases map to TRBD1. Looked up from germline, CDR1 is SGHVS and CDR2 is FQNEAQ. The CDR3 length is 14 residues. The J segment lost 8 bases and the V segment lost 1 base, leaving 5 bases of the junction unmatched. Written as DNA, the CDR3 is TGTGCCAGCAGCTTAGATGGGACAGGGATCGGCTACACCTTC. As protein: CASSLDGTGIGYTF.

This clone has just a few counts. V and J are TRBV7-3 and TRBJ2-7; unclear D gene. This CDR3 spans 15 amino acids. V shed 1 base and J shed 0 bases, with 10 bases lying between them. CDR1 is SGHTA and CDR2 is FQGTGA in the germline V gene. CDR3 bases: TGTGCCAGCAGCTTAATGCACGGCGCCTCCTACGAGCAGTACTTC. Translation gives CASSLMHGASYEQYF.

The V call is TRBV29-1, the J call TRBJ2-7; 7 nucleotides line up with TRBD2. J lost 6 bases, V lost 8 bases, and 10 bases had no gene match. The CDR3 totals 12 residues. Germline assignment: CDR1 SQVTM and CDR2 ANQGSEA. CDR3 nucleotide sequence: TGCAGCACCGGGGAGGGGATTGCCGAGCAGTACTTC. This encodes CSTGEGIAEQYF.

This chain links TRBV6-5 with TRBJ2-3; D not resolved. Trimming removed 4 bases from V and 3 bases from J, with 2 bases in between. CDR3 length equals 11 residues. The germline gives CDR1 MNHEY, CDR2 SVGAGI. CDR3 in DNA: TGTGCCAGCAGTTGGACAGATACGCAGTATTTT. Translated: CASSWTDTQYF.

The V gene is TRBV5-4, the J gene TRBJ2-2; no reliable D call. This CDR3 has 13 amino acids. The germline V and J ends were trimmed by 0 bases and 5 bases, with 5 bases remaining between them. Germline lookup yields CDR1 SGHNT and CDR2 YYREEE (reference sequence). The CDR3 bases are TGTGCCAGCAGCTTGGTGGATACCGGGGAGCTGTTTTTT. Translated: CASSLVDTGELFF.

The rearrangement links TRBV5-6 to TRBJ1-3, with D unresolved. The V end lost 6 bases, the J end lost 2 bases, and 9 bases lay between the germline ends. The length of the CDR3 is 13 residues. Per germline, CDR1 SGHDT and CDR2 YYEEEE. CDR3 residues: CASTDPPGNTIYF. DNA for the CDR3: TGTGCCAGCACCGACCCCCCTGGAAACACCATATATTTT.

A single count supports this clone. This chain joins TRBV29-1 and TRBJ2-3; perhaps TRBD2 as D (5 bases). This CDR3 is built from 15 residues. Germline-derived CDR1 and CDR2 are SQVTM and ANQGSEA. The V end was cut by 0 bases, the J end by 2 bases, with 12 bases between. CDR3 coding DNA: TGCAGCGTTGAAGATGGGAGAAAATCCACAGATACGCAGTATTTT. This encodes CSVEDGRKSTDTQYF.

The rearrangement uses TRBV23-1 and TRBJ2-3, with TRBD2 identical over 8 bases. TRBV23-1 is an ORF; its function is uncertain. V was pared by 4 bases and J by 4 bases, with 4 bases of the junction left unmatched. This CDR3 is 14 amino acids long. The CDR3 reads CASSRTTSADTQYF. In nucleotides, the CDR3 is TGCGCCAGCAGTCGAACGACTAGCGCAGATACGCAGTATTTT.

This clone has just a few counts. The same CDR3 can be traced to other DNA sequences in this sample. The chain employs TRBV27 and TRBJ1-1; no reliable D call. V lost 3 bases to trimming and J lost 1 base, with 6 bases between them. CDR3 size: 13 residues. Germline V lookup: CDR1 MNHEY, CDR2 SMNVEV (reference sequence). This chain's CDR3 is CASSLTENTEAFF. The CDR3, as DNA: TGTGCCAGCAGTTTGACCGAGAACACTGAAGCTTTCTTT.

This clone was counted at least ten times. J is TRBJ1-2 and V is TRBV7-2; no clear D gene. The V and J ends lost 5 bases and 3 bases respectively, with 10 bases between them. Looked up from germline, CDR1 is SGHTA and CDR2 is FQGNSA. This CDR3 has 13 residues. The DNA of the CDR3 is TGTGCCAGCAGCCCCCTCGACTACTATGGCTACACCTTC. Amino acids: CASSPLDYYGYTF.

CDR3 amino acids: CSVEGLAGPEAFF. Here the CDR3 DNA reads TGCAGCGTTGAAGGATTGGCAGGGCCTGAAGCTTTCTTT. This chain uses TRBV29-1 with TRBJ1-1, with TRBD1 as a possible D gene (5 bases). V was cut by 1 base and J by 6 bases, with 12 bases left in between. Germline V CDR1 and CDR2: SQVTM, ANQGSEA. The CDR3 is 13 amino acids.

The chain links TRBV29-1 to TRBJ2-7; TRBD1 matches at 7 bases. The germline V gene encodes CDR1 SQVTM and CDR2 ANQGSEA. After removal of 5 bases from V and 5 bases from J, the junction contained 6 bases not matched to a gene. CDR3 length: 12 amino acids. CDR3 loop: CSVRQGVNEQYF. The CDR3 nucleotides read TGCAGCGTTCGGCAGGGGGTTAACGAGCAGTACTTC.

The V gene is TRBV5-6, the J gene TRBJ1-5, with D unresolved. Trimming left V 0 bases short and J 4 bases short, with 14 bases between. The germline V gene encodes CDR1 SGHDT and CDR2 YYEEEE. The CDR3 is 16 residues long. Here the CDR3 DNA reads TGTGCCAGCAGCTTGGCCGGCGGGCAGATAAATCAGCCCCAGCATTTT. Residues: CASSLAGGQINQPQHF. The whole variable domain, remainder taken from reference TRBV5-6 and TRBJ1-5, is DAGVTQSPTHLIKTRGQQVTLRCSPKSGHDTVSWYQQALGQGPQFIFQYYEEEERQRGNFPDRFSGHQFPNYSSELNVNALLLGDSALYLCASSLAGGQINQPQHFGDGTRLSIL.

This clone was seen more than once but under ten times. The CDR3 bases are TGTGCCAGCAGCCAGGTACAGGGCATACCGTATGGCTACACCTTC. It codes for CASSQVQGIPYGYTF. The chain carries TRBV14 and TRBJ1-2; possibly TRBD1 for D (6 bases). CDR1 is SGHDN, CDR2 FVKESK, per germline. This CDR3 is 15 amino acids long. V was shortened by 3 bases and J by 5 bases, with 16 bases between the two germline ends.

V is TRBV29-1 and J is TRBJ2-2; D gene ambiguous. V dropped 3 bases and J dropped 0 bases, with 8 bases sitting between them. Germline-derived CDR1 and CDR2 are SQVTM and ANQGSEA. CDR3 length: 14 amino acids. The CDR3, as DNA: TGCAGCGTTGATAACGCCGCGAACACCGGGGAGCTGTTTTTT. Protein sequence: CSVDNAANTGELFF.

The chain has TRBV7-9 and TRBJ2-3; unclear D gene. CDR1 is SEHNR and CDR2 is FQNEAQ in the germline V gene (reference sequence). With 4 bases removed from V and 2 bases from J, the gap between germline ends came to 10 bases. The CDR3 runs to 14 residues. CDR3 sequence: CASSYGRYTDTQYF. CDR3 in DNA: TGTGCCAGCAGCTATGGGCGTTACACAGATACGCAGTATTTT.

This rearrangement joins TRBV30 to TRBJ1-2; D remains ambiguous. The germline gives CDR1 GTSNPN, CDR2 SVGIG (reference sequence). Trimming cost V 3 bases and J 2 bases, with 7 bases left between them. The CDR3 contains 12 residues. CDR3 coding DNA: TGTGCCTGGAGCGGCCACAACTATGGCTACACCTTC. Protein: CAWSGHNYGYTF.